This T cell receptor (beta chain) came from a study of T cell responses to AZD1222 COVID-19 vaccine. General study points: Vaccine-related CD4 TCRs covered spike, predominating at 160-218 and 743-854. Reports indicate that nearly half of spike-specific TCRs are directed at unmutated variant regions. An increase in Spike-specific TCR breadth and depth was observed after two AZD1222 doses.

With regard to this clone: Its cognate antigen is unknown.

TCRdb's copy holds only in-frame clones and misses some; the assay was immunoSEQ multiplex PCR. The profile shows some 140,000 clones, roughly 87% of them singletons. Trimming removed 4 bases from V and 8 bases from J, with 21 bases in between. From germline, CDR1 is SGHRS and CDR2 YFSETQ. The CDR3 length is 15 residues. The specimen comprised peripheral blood, sampled 28 days after the second AZD1222 dose. The chain combines TRBV5-1 with TRBJ1-1, with D perhaps matching TRBD1 (5 bases). The source of this sequence is an adult who received the AZD1222 COVID-19 vaccine. The DNA for the CDR3 is TGCGCCAGCAGCATACAGGAACGGGTGATTTCCGAAGCTTTCTTT. It yields the protein CASSIQERVISEAFF.